The clone carrying this TCR beta chain was counted between two and nine times. No antigen is known for it. The record originates from a study of vaccination and CD4 T cells after COVID-19. Notes on the study in general: For convalescent patients, a median approximately 84% of reactive clones surfaced exclusively after vaccination.

The Oncomine TCR Beta short-read assay was what sequenced the DNA obtained from cultured CD4+ T cells. A single record per CDR3 protein comes from TCRdb applying MiXCR to the PCR reads. The table has about 4,400 distinct CDR3 sequences, about 20% seen once. Described treatment: roughly ten-day PBMC culture with coronavirus spike peptide pools or control peptides (ViraFEST assay). Per germline, CDR1 MNHEY and CDR2 SVGEGT. This CDR3 region has 17 residues. Germline trimming cut 4 bases from V and 5 bases from J; bases unmatched to any gene: 6. Sequenced sample: CD4+ T cells from blood, cultured in vitro. The source of this sequence is a human donor who had recovered from COVID-19. The rearrangement uses TRBV6-2 or TRBV6-3 and TRBJ2-2, with 14 positions matching TRBD2. CDR3 in DNA: TGTGCCAGCAGTTCCGGACTAGCGGGGGGCCTAACCGGGGAGCTGTTTTTT. Translated, it gives CASSSGLAGGLTGELFF.